This T cell receptor (beta chain) was recorded in a study of response to subunit inactivated influenza vaccine. General study results and limits: Authors suggested each seasonal influenza vaccination recruits few new T cells.

This clonotype was detected only a few times. Its target is not known. One entry per CDR3 protein, called by TCRdb with MiXCR from the RT-PCR reads. Of roughly 650,000 distinct CDR3 sequences listed, around 15% were seen once; the top ten hold less than 9%. Trimming at V came to 7 bases and at J to 4 bases, leaving 10 bases not matched to a gene. The germline gives CDR1 SGHTA, CDR2 FQGNSA. CDR3 length: 15 amino acids. The sequence was obtained from a man aged 45-60 years who received an inactivated influenza vaccine. Sequenced material: PBMCs from blood, taken 14 to 15 days before vaccination. The chain links TRBV7-2 to TRBJ2-1; 7 positions match TRBD2. The chain's CDR3 is CASKPGGSGYNEQFF. The CDR3 DNA reads TGTGCCAGCAAACCCGGGGGTAGCGGGTACAATGAGCAGTTCTTC.